What follows are 13 T cell receptor beta chains derived from one specimen sequenced in a study of blood T cell repertoires in COVID-19. Generated by immunoSEQ multiplex PCR, the TCRdb table keeps only in-frame clones and is missing some. The sample contains about 360,000 clones, 81% of which appear only once. The sample taken for sequencing was peripheral blood. These receptors all stem from a human donor with acute or convalescent COVID-19. The donor label of this sample is uncertain.

The V call is TRBV2, the J call TRBJ1-1; weak D call: TRBD1 (6 bases). The CDR3 contains 17 residues. The germline gives CDR1 SNHLY, CDR2 FYNNEI. V shed 3 bases and J shed 5 bases, with 22 bases lying between them. CDR3 amino acids: CASSERGRNFGGTEAFF. CDR3 nucleotides: TGTGCCAGCAGTGAGCGGGGGCGGAACTTCGGAGGTACTGAAGCTTTCTTT.

The chain recombines TRBV5-1 with TRBJ2-2; 13 nucleotides align to TRBD2. This CDR3 is built from 20 residues. Per the germline V gene, CDR1 is SGHRS and CDR2 is YFSETQ. After removal of 4 bases from V and 6 bases from J, the junction contained 18 bases not matched to a gene. The CDR3 protein is CASSPTGLVTSGRRAGELFF. DNA of the CDR3: TGCGCCAGCAGCCCTACAGGGTTGGTGACTAGCGGGAGGAGAGCCGGGGAGCTGTTTTTT.

The CDR3 nucleotides are TGCGCCAGCAGCTTGTCGCCAGGTGGCACAGATACGCAGTATTTT. Its translation: CASSLSPGGTDTQYF. V gene TRBV5-1 combines with J gene TRBJ2-3, with D unclear. V dropped 1 base and J dropped 1 base, with 10 bases sitting between them. The CDR3 has 15 residues. Germline V gives CDR1 SGHRS, CDR2 YFSETQ.

This clone was counted a single time. The chain is built from TRBV5-8 and TRBJ2-3; 9 bases match TRBD2. With V trimmed by 1 base and J by 5 bases, 11 bases remained unmatched. Germline V gives CDR1 SGHTS, CDR2 YDEGEE. The CDR3 has 17 residues. This chain's CDR3 is CASSLIGGGAGRDTQYF. DNA for the CDR3: TGTGCCAGCAGCTTGATCGGCGGGGGGGCCGGTAGAGATACGCAGTATTTT.

In its sample, this clone was seen once. The CDR3 DNA reads as TGTGCCAGCAGCCACCGGACAGGCTACGAGCAGTACTTC. It translates to CASSHRTGYEQYF. V gene TRBV5-5 combines with J gene TRBJ2-7; 7 bases match TRBD1. CDR3 length equals 13 residues. V shed 4 bases and J 3 bases; nucleotides not matched to a gene: 4. Germline V gene sequence: CDR1 SGHKS, CDR2 YYEKEE (reference sequence).

V and J are TRBV24-1 and TRBJ1-6; TRBD1 matches at 8 bases. J lost 4 bases, V lost 8 bases, and 3 bases had no gene match. The germline CDR1 and CDR2 sequences are KGHDR and SFDVKD. The CDR3 contains 14 residues. Here the CDR3 reads CATKDRGYNSPLHF. In nucleotides, the CDR3 is TGTGCCACCAAAGACAGGGGATATAATTCACCCCTCCACTTT.

The V and J genes are TRBV28 and TRBJ1-2; 9 nucleotides align to TRBD1. CDR1 and CDR2 from the germline V gene are MDHEN and SYDVKM. V gave up 6 bases and J gave up 6 bases; unmatched junction bases: 11. The CDR3 is 15 residues long. The CDR3 reads CASRATGTGRDGYTF. In DNA form, the CDR3 reads TGTGCCAGCAGGGCCACCGGGACAGGGAGGGATGGCTACACCTTC.

V usage is TRBV12-3 or TRBV12-4 and J usage is TRBJ2-7; maybe TRBD1 (5 bases). The CDR3 totals 12 residues. V was shortened by 6 bases and J by 3 bases, with 9 bases between the two germline ends. CDR3 sequence reads: CASSQGNYEQYF. DNA for the CDR3: TGTGCCAGCAGCCAGGGAAACTACGAGCAGTACTTC.

The V call is TRBV5-4, the J call TRBJ2-5; 7 nucleotides agree with TRBD1. CDR3 length: 14 amino acids. Unmatched junction bases numbered 4, after V lost 1 base and J lost 4 bases. Germline CDR1 is SGHNT and CDR2 is YYREEE (reference sequence). CDR3 amino acids: CASSLQDRVETQYF. CDR3 DNA: TGTGCCAGCAGCTTGCAAGACAGGGTAGAGACCCAGTACTTC.

CDR3 residues: CASSSAGMGEQYF. CDR3 nucleotide sequence: TGTGCCAGTAGTTCGGCGGGGATGGGCGAGCAGTACTTC. This sequence joins TRBV19 and TRBJ2-7; D perhaps matches TRBD2 (6 bases). Trimming shortened V by 5 bases and J by 6 bases, and 14 bases separated the two germline ends. Per germline, CDR1 LNHDA and CDR2 SQIVND (reference sequence). CDR3 length equals 13 residues.

Of note for this clone: The same CDR3 arises from other DNA sequences in this sample as well. The rearrangement uses TRBV5-1 and TRBJ2-7, with TRBD1 identical over 8 bases. The CDR3 loop spans 15 amino acids. The germline V gene encodes CDR1 SGHRS and CDR2 YFSETQ. V shed 0 bases, J shed 3 bases, and the junction held 5 bases outside the gene matches. The CDR3 nucleotides read TGCGCCAGCAGCTTGGGTACAGGGGGTATCTACGAGCAGTACTTC. Translation: CASSLGTGGIYEQYF.

The J gene is TRBJ1-1, the V gene TRBV6-5; 7 bases align to TRBD1. Germline V gives CDR1 MNHEY, CDR2 SVGAGI. The CDR3 consists of 14 residues. The V and J ends lost 6 bases and 2 bases, in that order; junction bases with no gene match: 6. This chain's CDR3 is CASSHRQGNTEAFF. The DNA for the CDR3 is TGTGCCAGCAGCCATCGACAGGGCAACACTGAAGCTTTCTTT.

V is TRBV24-1 and J is TRBJ2-1; 9 bases align to TRBD1. CDR1 is KGHDR and CDR2 is SFDVKD in the germline V gene. The CDR3 runs to 17 residues. Trimming took 5 bases from V and 9 from J; bases not matched to a gene: 16. The CDR3 DNA reads TGTGCCACCAGTGGGTTATCCGGGACAGGGAAGACAGGTGAGCAGTTCTTC. Its protein product is CATSGLSGTGKTGEQFF.